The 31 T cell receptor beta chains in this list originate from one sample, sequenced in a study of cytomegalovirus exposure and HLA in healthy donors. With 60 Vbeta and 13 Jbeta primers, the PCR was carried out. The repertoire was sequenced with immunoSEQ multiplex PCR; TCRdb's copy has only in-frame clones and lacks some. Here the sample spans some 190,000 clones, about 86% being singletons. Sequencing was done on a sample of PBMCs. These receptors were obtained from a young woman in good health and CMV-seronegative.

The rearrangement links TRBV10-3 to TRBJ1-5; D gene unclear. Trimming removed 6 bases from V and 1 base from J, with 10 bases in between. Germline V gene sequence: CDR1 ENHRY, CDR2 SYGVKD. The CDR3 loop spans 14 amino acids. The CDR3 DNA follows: TGTGCCATCAGACAGCATTCCAGCAATCAGCCCCAGCATTTT. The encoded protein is CAIRQHSSNQPQHF.

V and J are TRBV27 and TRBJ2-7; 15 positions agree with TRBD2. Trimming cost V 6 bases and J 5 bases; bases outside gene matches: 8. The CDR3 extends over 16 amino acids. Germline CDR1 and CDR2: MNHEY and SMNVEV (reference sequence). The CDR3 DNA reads TGTGCCAGCAGGATTCGGACTAGCGGGGGGGCCCACGAGCAGTACTTC. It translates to CASRIRTSGGAHEQYF.

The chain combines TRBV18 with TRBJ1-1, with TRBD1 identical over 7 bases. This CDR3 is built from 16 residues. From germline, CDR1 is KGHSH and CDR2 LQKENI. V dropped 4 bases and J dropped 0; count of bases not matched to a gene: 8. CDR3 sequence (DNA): TGTGCCAGCTCACGGGACAGACGAAACTTGAACACTGAAGCTTTCTTT. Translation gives CASSRDRRNLNTEAFF.

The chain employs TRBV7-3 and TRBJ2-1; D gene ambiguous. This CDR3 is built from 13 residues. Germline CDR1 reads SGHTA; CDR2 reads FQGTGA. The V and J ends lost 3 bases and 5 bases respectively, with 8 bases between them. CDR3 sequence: CASSFGGNNEQFF. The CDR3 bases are TGTGCCAGCAGCTTTGGCGGAAACAATGAGCAGTTCTTC.

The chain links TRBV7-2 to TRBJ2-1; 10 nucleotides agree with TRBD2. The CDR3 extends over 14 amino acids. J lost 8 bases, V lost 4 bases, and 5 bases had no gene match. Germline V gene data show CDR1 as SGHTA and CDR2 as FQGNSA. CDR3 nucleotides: TGTGCCAGCAGCTCCATAGCGGGAGGAGATGAGCAGTTCTTC. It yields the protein CASSSIAGGDEQFF.

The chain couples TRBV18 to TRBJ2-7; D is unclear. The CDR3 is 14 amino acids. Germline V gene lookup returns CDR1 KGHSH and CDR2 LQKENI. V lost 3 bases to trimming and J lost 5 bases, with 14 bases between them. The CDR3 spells CASSPPGGVDEQYF. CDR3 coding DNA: TGTGCCAGCTCACCCCCGGGTGGCGTGGACGAGCAGTACTTC.

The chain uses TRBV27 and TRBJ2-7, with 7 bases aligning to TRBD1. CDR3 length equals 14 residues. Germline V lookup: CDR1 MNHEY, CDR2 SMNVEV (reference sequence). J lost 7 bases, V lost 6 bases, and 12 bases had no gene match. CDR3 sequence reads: CASRTTGSRGEQYF. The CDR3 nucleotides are TGTGCCAGCAGGACGACAGGGTCTCGAGGAGAGCAGTACTTC.

The CDR3 bases are TGCAGTGCCCGAGGTCCCGCCAGAGCTTTCTTT. It specifies CSARGPARAFF. V is TRBV20-1 and J is TRBJ1-1; no definite D call. Germline CDR1 DFQATT, CDR2 SNEGSKA (reference sequence). V shed 6 bases and J shed 10 bases, with 15 bases lying between them. The CDR3 is 11 amino acids.

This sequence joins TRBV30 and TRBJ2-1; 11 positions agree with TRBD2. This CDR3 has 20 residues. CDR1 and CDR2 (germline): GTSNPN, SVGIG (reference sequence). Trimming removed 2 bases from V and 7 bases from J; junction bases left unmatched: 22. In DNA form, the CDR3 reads TGTGCCTGGAGTCCGGGGGGACTAGCGGTCCTTGGATATTCCCTAAATGAGCAGTTCTTC. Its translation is CAWSPGGLAVLGYSLNEQFF. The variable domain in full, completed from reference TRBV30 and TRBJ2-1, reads SQTIHQWPATLVQPVGSPLSLECTVEGTSNPNLYWYRQAAGRGLQLLFYSVGIGQISSEVPQNLSASRPQDRQFILSSKKLLLSDSGFYLCAWSPGGLAVLGYSLNEQFFGPGTRLTVL.

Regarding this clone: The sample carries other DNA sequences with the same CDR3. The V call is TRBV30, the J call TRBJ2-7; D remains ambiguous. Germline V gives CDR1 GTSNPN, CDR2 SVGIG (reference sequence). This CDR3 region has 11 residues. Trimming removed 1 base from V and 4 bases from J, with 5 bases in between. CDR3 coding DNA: TGTGCCTGGAGTGGGCTTTACGAGCAGTACTTC. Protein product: CAWSGLYEQYF.

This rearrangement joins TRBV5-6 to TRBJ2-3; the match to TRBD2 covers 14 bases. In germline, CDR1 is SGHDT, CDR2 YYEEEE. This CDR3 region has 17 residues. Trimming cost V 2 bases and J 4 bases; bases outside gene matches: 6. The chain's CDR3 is CASSFPTSGRGADTQYF. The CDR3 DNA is TGTGCCAGCAGCTTTCCGACTAGCGGGAGGGGAGCAGATACGCAGTATTTT.

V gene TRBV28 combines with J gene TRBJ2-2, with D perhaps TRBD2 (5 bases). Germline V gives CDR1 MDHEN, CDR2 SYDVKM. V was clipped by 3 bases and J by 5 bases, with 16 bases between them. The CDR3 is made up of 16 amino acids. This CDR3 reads CASSFPSTGSTGELFF. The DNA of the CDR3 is TGTGCCAGCAGTTTTCCCTCCACGGGAAGTACCGGGGAGCTGTTTTTT.

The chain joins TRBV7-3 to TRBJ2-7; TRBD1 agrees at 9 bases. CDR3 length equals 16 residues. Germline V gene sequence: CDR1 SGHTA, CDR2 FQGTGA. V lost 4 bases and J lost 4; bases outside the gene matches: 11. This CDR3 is CASSSPGTGNFYEQYF. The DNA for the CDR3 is TGTGCCAGCAGCTCCCCCGGGACAGGGAATTTTTACGAGCAGTACTTC.

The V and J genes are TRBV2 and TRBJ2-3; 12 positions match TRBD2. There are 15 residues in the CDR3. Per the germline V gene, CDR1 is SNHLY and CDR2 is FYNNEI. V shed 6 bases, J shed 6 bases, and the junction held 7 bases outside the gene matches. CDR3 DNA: TGTGCCAGCAGGGAGACTAGCGGGGGCGGGGATACGCAGTATTTT. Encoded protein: CASRETSGGGDTQYF.

The CDR3, as DNA: TGTGCCAGCACCCAGGGCCGCTACAATGAGCAGTTCTTC. Protein sequence: CASTQGRYNEQFF. The chain has TRBV6-1 and TRBJ2-1; possibly TRBD1 for D (5 bases). This CDR3 is built from 13 residues. With 7 bases removed from V and 3 bases from J, the gap between germline ends came to 10 bases. CDR1 is MNHNS, CDR2 SASEGT, per germline.

CDR3 nucleotides: TGTGCCAGCAACTTGGACAGGGGACCATGGGGTGGCTACACCTTC. Translated: CASNLDRGPWGGYTF. This chain links TRBV2 with TRBJ1-2; TRBD1 agrees at 9 bases. Germline loops: CDR1 SNHLY, CDR2 FYNNEI. V lost 7 bases and J lost 7; bases outside the gene matches: 13. The CDR3 consists of 15 residues.

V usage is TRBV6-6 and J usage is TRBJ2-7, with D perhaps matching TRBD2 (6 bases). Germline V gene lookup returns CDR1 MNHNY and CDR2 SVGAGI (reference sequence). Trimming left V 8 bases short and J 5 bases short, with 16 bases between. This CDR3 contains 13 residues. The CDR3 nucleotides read TGTGCCAGCCGTGGATCGGGAGCTAACGAGCAGTACTTC. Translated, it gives CASRGSGANEQYF.

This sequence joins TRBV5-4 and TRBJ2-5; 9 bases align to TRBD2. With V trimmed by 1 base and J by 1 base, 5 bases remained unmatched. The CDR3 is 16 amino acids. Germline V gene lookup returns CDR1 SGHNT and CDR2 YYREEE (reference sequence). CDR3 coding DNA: TGTGCCAGCAGCTTGCCGGCTAGCGGGGCCCAAGAGACCCAGTACTTC. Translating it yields CASSLPASGAQETQYF.

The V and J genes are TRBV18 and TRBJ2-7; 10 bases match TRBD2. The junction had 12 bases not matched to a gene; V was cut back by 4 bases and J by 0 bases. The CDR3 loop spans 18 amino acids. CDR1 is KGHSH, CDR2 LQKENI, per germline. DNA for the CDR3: TGTGCCAGCTCACAAGGCTTTACTAGCGGGGCAAGCTCCTACGAGCAGTACTTC. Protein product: CASSQGFTSGASSYEQYF.

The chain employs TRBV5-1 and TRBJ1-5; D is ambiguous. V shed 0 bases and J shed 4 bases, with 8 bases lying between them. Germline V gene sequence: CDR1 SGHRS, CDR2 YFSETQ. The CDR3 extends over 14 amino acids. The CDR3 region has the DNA TGCGCCAGCAGCTTGGATCCGGGGAATCAGCCCCAGCATTTT. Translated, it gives CASSLDPGNQPQHF.

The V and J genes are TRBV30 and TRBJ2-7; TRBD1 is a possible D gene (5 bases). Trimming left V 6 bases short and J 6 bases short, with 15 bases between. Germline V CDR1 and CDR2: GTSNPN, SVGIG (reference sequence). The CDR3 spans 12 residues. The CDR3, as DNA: TGTGCCTGTCAGGGTTCCCATGGCGAGCAGTACTTC. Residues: CACQGSHGEQYF.

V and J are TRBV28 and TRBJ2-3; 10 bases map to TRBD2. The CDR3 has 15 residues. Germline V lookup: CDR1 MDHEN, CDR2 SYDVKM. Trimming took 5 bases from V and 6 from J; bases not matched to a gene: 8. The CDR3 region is CASSKPSGGADTQYF. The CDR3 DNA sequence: TGTGCCAGCAGTAAACCTAGCGGGGGAGCTGATACGCAGTATTTT.

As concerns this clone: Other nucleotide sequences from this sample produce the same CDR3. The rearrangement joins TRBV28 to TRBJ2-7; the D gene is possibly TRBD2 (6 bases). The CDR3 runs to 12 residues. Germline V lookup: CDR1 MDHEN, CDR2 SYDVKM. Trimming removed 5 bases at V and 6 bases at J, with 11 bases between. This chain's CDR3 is CASSLTSSEQYF. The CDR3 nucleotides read TGTGCCAGCAGTCTGACTAGTTCCGAGCAGTACTTC.

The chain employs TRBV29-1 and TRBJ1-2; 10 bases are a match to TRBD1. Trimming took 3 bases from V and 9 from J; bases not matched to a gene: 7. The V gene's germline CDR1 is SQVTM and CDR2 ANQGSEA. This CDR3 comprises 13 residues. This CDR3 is CSVDLTGGRSYTF. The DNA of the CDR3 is TGCAGCGTTGACCTGACAGGGGGCAGAAGCTACACCTTC.

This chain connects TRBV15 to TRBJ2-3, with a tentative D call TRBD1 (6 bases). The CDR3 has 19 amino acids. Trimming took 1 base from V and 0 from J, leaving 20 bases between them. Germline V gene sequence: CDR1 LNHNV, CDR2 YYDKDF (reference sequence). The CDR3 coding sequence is TGTGCCACCAGCAGAGGCGATCGTGTGGACAGCTTTAGCACAGATACGCAGTATTTT. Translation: CATSRGDRVDSFSTDTQYF.

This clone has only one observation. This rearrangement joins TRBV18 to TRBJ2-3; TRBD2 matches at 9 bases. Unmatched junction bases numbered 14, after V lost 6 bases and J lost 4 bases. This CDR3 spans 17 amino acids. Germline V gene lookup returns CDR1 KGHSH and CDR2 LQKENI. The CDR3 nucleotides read TGTGCCAGCTCCTATTTAGCGGGAGCAGGTGGTGCAGATACGCAGTATTTT. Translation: CASSYLAGAGGADTQYF.

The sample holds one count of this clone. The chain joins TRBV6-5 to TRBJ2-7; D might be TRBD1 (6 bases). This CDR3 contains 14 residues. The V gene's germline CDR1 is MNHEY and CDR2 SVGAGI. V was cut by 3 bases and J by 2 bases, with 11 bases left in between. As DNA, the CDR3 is TGTGCCAGCAGTTATACAGGGAGAACCTACGAGCAGTACTTC. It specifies CASSYTGRTYEQYF.

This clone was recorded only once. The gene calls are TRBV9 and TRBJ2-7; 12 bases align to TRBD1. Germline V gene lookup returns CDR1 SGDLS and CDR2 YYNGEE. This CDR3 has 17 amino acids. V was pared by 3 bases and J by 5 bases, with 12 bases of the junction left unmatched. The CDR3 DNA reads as TGTGCCAGCAGCGCAACCCCCTCCGGGACAGGGGGCGACGAGCAGTACTTC. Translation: CASSATPSGTGGDEQYF.

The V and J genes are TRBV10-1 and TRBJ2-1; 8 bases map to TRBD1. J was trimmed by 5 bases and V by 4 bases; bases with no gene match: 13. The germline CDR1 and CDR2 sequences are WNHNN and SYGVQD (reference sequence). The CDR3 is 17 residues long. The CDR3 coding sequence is TGCGCCAGCAGTGTTGGCAGGGGGCGCGTGCCTAACAATGAGCAGTTCTTC. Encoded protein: CASSVGRGRVPNNEQFF.

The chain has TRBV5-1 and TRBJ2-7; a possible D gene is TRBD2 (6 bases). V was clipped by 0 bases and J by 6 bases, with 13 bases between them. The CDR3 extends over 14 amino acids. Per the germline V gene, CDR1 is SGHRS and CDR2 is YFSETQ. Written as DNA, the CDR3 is TGCGCCAGCAGCTTGGGCGGGATTGGCGCCGAGCAGTACTTC. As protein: CASSLGGIGAEQYF.

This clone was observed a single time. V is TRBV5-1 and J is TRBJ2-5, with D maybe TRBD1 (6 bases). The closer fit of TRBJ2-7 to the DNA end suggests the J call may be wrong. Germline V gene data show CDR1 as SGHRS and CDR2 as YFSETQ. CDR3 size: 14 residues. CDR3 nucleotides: TGCGCCAGCAGCTCCGGACAGTACACCTACGAGCAGTACTTC. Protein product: CASSSGQYTYEQYF.